A single T cell receptor (beta chain) is shown here with its context. The antigen is unknown. Baseline, cycle 4 day 1, and cycle 7 day 1 were the blood sampling points. Unmatched junction bases numbered 9, after V lost 4 bases and J lost 2 bases. Looked up from germline, CDR1 is MNHNS and CDR2 is SASEGT. The CDR3 has 16 amino acids. The sample originates from a study of OX40 agonist ivuxolimab in advanced cancers. Here immunoSEQ multiplex PCR was the method, and the copy in TCRdb shows in-frame clones only, minus some. Altogether tens of thousands of clones are present, 80% to 95% being singletons, with the ten largest covering about 0.35%. Overall study findings and caveats: In a subset of nonresponders, normalized T-cell clonal expansion was also low.

V usage is TRBV6-1 and J usage is TRBJ2-7, with TRBD2 matching over 9 bases. The sequence was collected from an adult with an advanced solid tumor such as melanoma, head and neck, liver or kidney cancer. The material sequenced was CD4+ or CD8+ T cells sorted from blood, taken in a trial of the OX40 agonist ivuxolimab. The CDR3 spells CASSAGGRGGPYEQYV. In DNA, the CDR3 is TGTGCCAGCAGTGCCGGCGGGAGGGGGGGCCCCTACGAGCAGTACGTC.